Detailed here is one T cell receptor beta chain. The target antigen is unknown. This record comes from a study of post-analysis software for immune sequencing data. The overall study: The disease courses spanned relapsing-remitting, secondary progressive and progressive-relapsing forms of multiple sclerosis.

Germline V gene data show CDR1 as MNHEY and CDR2 as SMNVEV (reference sequence). CDR3 size: 14 residues. V trimming: 2 bases; J trimming: 2 bases; junction bases outside the gene matches: 3. Overall study findings and caveats: Strong co-clustering by F measure was seen for same-batch samples. Controls had significantly higher normalized Chao1 diversity than multiple sclerosis patients. There were five TRBV segments more frequent in patients than controls, and TRBV5-6, TRBV5-1 and TRBV20-1 were among them.

Unique-molecular-identifier-tagged TCR beta cDNA libraries were used. Some 500,000 cDNA molecules were obtained from approximately 1 to 10 million T cells. MiXCR was run by TCRdb on the PCR reads, yielding one entry per CDR3 protein. The sample lists around 200,000 distinct CDR3 sequences, 25% to 30% seen once, with nearly 3.5% in the top ten. The V and J genes are TRBV27 and TRBJ2-7; 7 nucleotides align to TRBD1. Sample: blood. The TCR sequence derives from a girl between 2 and 17 years old with multiple sclerosis. This chain's CDR3 is CASSLVGGPYEQYF. CDR3 coding DNA: TGTGCCAGCAGTTTAGTAGGGGGCCCCTACGAGCAGTACTTC.